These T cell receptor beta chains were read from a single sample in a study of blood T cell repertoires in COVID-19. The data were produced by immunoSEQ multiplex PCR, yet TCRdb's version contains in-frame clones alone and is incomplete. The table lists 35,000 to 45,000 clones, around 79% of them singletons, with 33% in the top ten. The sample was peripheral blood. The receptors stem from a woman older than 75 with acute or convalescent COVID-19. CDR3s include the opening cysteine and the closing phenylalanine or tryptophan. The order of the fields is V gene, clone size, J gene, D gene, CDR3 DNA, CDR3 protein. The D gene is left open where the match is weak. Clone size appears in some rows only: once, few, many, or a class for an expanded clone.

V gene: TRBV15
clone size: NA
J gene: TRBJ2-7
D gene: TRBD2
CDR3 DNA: TGTGCCACCAGCAGAGCGATAGCGGGAGGGGTCGAGCAGTACTTC
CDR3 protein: CATSRAIAGGVEQYF

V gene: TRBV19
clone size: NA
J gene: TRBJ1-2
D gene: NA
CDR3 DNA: TGTGCCAGTAGTATCCCCCGGACACTGAACTATGGCTACACCTTC
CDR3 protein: CASSIPRTLNYGYTF

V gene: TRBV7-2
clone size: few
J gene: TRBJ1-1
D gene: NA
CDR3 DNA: TGTGCCAGCAGCCATATGGGACAGAACACTGAAGCTTTCTTT
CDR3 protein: CASSHMGQNTEAFF

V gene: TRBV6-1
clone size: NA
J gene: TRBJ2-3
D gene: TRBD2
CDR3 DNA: TGTGCCAGCAGTGAACCTAGCGGGAGTAAAACAGATACGCAGTATTTT
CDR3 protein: CASSEPSGSKTDTQYF

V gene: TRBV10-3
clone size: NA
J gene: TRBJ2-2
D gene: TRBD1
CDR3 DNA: TGTGCCATCGGGGGGACAGGGGGCACCGGGGAGCTGTTTTTT
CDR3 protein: CAIGGTGGTGELFF

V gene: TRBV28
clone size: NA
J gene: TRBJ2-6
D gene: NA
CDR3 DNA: TGTGCCAGCAGTTTCCAGGGGTCTGGGGCCAACGTCCTGACTTTC
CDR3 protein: CASSFQGSGANVLTF

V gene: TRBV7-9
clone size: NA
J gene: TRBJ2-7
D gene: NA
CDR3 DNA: TGTGCCAGCGTAGAGGGTCTGAGCTCCTACGAGCAGTACTTC
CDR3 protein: CASVEGLSSYEQYF

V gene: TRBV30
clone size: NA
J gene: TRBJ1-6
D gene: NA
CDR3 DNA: TGTGCCTGGACTGGGACTGGGGGGAATTCACCCCTCCACTTT
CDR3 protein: CAWTGTGGNSPLHF

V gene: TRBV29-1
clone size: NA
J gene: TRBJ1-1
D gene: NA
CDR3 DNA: TGCAGCGTTCGAAAAAAGGCGGGGGCAGGAGTGATCACTGAAGCTTTCTTT
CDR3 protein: CSVRKKAGAGVITEAFF

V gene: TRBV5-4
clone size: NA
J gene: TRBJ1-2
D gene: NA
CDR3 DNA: TGTGCCAGCAGCAGGCCGGGGGATGGCGGCTACACCTTC
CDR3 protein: CASSRPGDGGYTF

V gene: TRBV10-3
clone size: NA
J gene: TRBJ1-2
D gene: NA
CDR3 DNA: TGTGCCATCAGTGTGGGCAGGCATGGCTACACCTTC
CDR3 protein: CAISVGRHGYTF

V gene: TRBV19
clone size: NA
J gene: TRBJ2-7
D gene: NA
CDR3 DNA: TGTGCCAGTAGTATACAGGGCCCATCCTACGAGCAGTACTTC
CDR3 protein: CASSIQGPSYEQYF

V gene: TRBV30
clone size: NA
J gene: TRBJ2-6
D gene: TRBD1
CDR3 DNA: TGTGCCTGGAGTTCCACCGGGACAGGTCTCTCTGGGGCCAACGTCCTGACTTTC
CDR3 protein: CAWSSTGTGLSGANVLTF

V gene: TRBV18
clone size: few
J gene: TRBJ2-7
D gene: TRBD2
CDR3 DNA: TGTGCCAGCTCACCACGACTAGCGGGAGTCTTGGCCGGCGAGCAGTACTTC
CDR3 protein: CASSPRLAGVLAGEQYF

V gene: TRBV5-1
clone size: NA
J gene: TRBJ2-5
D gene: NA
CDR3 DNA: TGCGCCAGCAGTACAGGGCAAGAGACCCAGTACTTC
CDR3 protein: CASSTGQETQYF

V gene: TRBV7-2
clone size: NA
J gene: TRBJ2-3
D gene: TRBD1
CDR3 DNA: TGTGCCAGCAGCTCGGAGGGACAGGGCGATACGCAGTATTTT
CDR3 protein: CASSSEGQGDTQYF

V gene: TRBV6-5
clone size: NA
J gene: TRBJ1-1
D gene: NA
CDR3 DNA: TGTGCCAGCAGTTACCAGGTGAACACTGAAGCTTTCTTT
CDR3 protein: CASSYQVNTEAFF

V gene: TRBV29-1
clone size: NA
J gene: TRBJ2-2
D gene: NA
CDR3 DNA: TGCAGCGTTGAAATAAGCATCTCGAACACCGGGGAGCTGTTTTTT
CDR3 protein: CSVEISISNTGELFF

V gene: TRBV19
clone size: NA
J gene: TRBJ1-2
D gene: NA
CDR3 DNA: TGTGCCAGTAGCCTCTGGGCCCAACAGGGAAGGGGTCCTGATGGCTACACCTTC
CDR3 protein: CASSLWAQQGRGPDGYTF

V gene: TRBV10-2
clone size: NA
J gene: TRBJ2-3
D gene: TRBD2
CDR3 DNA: TGCGCCAGCAGTCCTCGTACGGGGGGGGATACGCAGTATTTT
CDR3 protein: CASSPRTGGDTQYF

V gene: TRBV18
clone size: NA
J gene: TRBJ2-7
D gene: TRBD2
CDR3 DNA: TGTGCCAGCTCACCCCAGTCTAGCGGGATGATGCAGTACGAGCAGTACTTC
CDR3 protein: CASSPQSSGMMQYEQYF

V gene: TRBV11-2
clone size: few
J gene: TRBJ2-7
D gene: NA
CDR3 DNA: TGTGCCAGCAGCCCGCACTCTTGGGTAGCGGCCTCCTACGAGCAGTACTTC
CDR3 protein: CASSPHSWVAASYEQYF

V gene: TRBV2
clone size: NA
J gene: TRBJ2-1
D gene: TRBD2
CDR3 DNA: TGTGCCAGCAGTGCCTCTAGCGGGGGGTGGTTCTTC
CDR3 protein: CASSASSGGWFF

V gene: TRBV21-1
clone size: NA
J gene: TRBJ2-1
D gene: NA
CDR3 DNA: TGTGCCAGCAGCAAAGAAGGGGTAGGGGATGAGCAGTTCTTC
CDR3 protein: CASSKEGVGDEQFF

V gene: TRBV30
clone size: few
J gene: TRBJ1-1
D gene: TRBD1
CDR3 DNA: TGTGCCTGGAGTGTAGGGTTGGCGTTTTACAGGGGACAAACTGAAGCTTTCTTT
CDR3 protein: CAWSVGLAFYRGQTEAFF

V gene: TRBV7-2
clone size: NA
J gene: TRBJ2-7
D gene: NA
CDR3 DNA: TGTGCCAGCAGCTTTAACCGCGGGACGATCAAAAGGAGCTCCTACGAGCAGTACTTC
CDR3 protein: CASSFNRGTIKRSSYEQYF

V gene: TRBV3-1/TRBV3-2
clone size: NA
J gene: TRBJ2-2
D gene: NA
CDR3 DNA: TGTGCCAGCAGCCGCGGGACCTTAGGATGGGAGCTGTTTTTT
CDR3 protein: CASSRGTLGWELFF